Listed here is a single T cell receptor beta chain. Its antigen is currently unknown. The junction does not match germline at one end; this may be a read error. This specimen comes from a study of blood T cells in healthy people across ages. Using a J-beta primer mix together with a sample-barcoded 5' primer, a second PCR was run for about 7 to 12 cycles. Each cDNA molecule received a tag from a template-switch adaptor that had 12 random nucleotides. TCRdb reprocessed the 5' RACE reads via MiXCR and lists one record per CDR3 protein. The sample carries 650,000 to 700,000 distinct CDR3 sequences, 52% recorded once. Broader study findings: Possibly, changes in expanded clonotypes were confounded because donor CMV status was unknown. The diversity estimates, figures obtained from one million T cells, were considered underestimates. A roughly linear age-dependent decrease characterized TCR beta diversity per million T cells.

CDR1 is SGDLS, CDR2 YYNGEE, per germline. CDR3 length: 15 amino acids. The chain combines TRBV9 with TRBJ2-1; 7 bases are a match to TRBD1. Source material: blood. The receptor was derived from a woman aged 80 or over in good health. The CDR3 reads CASSVMGQTYNEQFF. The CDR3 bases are TGTGCTAGCAGCGTAATGGGACAGACTTACAATGAGCAGTTCTTC.